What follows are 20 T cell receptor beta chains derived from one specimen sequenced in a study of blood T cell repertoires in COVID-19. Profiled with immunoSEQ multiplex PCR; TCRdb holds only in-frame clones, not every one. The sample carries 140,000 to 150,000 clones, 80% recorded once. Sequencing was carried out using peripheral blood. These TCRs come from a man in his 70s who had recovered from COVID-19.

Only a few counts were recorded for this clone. The CDR3 is CASSQHSDRVNSPLHF. Here the CDR3 DNA reads TGTGCCAGCAGCCAACACTCCGACAGGGTGAATTCACCCCTCCACTTT. The chain recombines TRBV5-8 with TRBJ1-6, with 7 bases lining up with TRBD1. Trimming at V came to 4 bases and at J to 7 bases, leaving 11 bases not matched to a gene. There are 16 residues in the CDR3. Germline CDR1 reads SGHTS; CDR2 reads YDEGEE.

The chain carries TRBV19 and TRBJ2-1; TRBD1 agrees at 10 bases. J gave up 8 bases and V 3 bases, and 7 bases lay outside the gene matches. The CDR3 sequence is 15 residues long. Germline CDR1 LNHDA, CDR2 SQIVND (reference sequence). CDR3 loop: CASSIPGTGEDEQFF. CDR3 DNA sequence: TGTGCCAGTAGTATTCCGGGGACAGGGGAAGATGAGCAGTTCTTC.

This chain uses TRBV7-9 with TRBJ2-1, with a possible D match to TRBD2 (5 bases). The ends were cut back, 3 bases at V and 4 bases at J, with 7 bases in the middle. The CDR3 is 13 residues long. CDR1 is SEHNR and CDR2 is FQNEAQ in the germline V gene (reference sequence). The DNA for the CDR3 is TGTGCCAGCAGCTTTGAGGGATACAATGAGCAGTTCTTC. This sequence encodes CASSFEGYNEQFF.

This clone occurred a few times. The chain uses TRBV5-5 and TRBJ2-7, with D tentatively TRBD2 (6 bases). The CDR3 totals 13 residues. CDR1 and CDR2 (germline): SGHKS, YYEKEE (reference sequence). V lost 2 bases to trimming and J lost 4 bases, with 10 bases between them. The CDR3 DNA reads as TGTGCCAGCAGCTTAGACGGACTATACGAGCAGTACTTC. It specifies CASSLDGLYEQYF.

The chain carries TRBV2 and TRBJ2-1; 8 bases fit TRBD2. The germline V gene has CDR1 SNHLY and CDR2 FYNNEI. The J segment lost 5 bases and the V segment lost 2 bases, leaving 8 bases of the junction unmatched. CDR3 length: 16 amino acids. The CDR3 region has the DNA TGTGCCAGCAGTGAACTTCTAGCGGGTGCTGACAATGAGCAGTTCTTC. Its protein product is CASSELLAGADNEQFF.

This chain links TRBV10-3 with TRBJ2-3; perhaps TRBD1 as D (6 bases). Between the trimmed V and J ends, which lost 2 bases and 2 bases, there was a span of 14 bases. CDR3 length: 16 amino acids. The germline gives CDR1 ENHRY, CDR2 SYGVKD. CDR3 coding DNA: TGTGCCATCAGTGAGGGGCAGGGGTTGGCCACAGATACGCAGTATTTT. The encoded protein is CAISEGQGLATDTQYF.

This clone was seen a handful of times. CDR3 amino acids: CASSHGQGAVDTQYF. The CDR3 region has the DNA TGTGCCAGCAGCCACGGACAGGGGGCTGTAGATACGCAGTATTTT. The V gene is TRBV7-8, the J gene TRBJ2-3, with TRBD1 matching over 11 bases. The junction had 6 bases not matched to a gene; V was cut back by 5 bases and J by 5 bases. Germline loops: CDR1 SGHVS, CDR2 FQNEAQ. CDR3 length: 15 residues.

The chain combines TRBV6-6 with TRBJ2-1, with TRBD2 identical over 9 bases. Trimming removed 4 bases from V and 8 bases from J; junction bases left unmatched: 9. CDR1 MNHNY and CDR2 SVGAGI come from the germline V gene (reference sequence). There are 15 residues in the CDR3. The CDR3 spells CASSSAGGPSDEQFF. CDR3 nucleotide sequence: TGTGCCAGCAGTTCCGCGGGAGGGCCGAGCGATGAGCAGTTCTTC.

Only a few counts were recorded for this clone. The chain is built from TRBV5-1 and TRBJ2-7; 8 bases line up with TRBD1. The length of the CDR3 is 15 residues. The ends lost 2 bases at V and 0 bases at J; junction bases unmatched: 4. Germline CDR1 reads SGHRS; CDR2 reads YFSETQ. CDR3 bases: TGCGCCAGCAGCTTAACGACAGGGGCCTCCTACGAGCAGTACTTC. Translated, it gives CASSLTTGASYEQYF.

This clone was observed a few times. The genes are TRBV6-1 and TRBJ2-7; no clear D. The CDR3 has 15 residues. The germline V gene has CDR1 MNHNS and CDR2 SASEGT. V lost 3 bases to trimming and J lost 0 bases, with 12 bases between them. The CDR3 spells CASSEPQALSYEQYF. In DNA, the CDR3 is TGTGCCAGCAGTGAGCCCCAGGCGCTCTCCTACGAGCAGTACTTC.

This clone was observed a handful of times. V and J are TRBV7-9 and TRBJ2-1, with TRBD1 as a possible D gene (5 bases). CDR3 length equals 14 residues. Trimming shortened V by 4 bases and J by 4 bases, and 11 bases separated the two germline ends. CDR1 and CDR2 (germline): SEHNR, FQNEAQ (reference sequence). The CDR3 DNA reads TGTGCCAGCAGCTCGGACCAGGGATACAATGAGCAGTTCTTC. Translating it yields CASSSDQGYNEQFF.

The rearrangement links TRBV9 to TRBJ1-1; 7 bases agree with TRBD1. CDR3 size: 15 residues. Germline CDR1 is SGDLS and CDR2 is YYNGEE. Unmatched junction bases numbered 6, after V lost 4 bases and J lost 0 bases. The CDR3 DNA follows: TGTGCCAGCAGCATGTCGGACAGGATGAACACTGAAGCTTTCTTT. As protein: CASSMSDRMNTEAFF.

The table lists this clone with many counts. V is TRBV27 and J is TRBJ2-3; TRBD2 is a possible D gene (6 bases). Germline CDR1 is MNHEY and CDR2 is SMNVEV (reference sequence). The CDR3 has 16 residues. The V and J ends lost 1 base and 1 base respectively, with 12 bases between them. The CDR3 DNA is TGTGCCAGCAGTTTATACGGTTGGGGGGGCACAGATACGCAGTATTTT. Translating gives CASSLYGWGGTDTQYF.

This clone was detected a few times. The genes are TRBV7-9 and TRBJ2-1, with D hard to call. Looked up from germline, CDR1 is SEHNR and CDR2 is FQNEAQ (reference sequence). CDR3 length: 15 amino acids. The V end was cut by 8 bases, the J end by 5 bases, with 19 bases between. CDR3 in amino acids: CASLRLGPADNEQFF. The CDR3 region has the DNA TGTGCCAGCCTTCGCCTTGGTCCCGCGGACAATGAGCAGTTCTTC. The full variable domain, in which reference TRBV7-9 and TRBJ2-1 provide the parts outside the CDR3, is DTGVSQNPRHKITKRGQNVTFRCDPISEHNRLYWYRQTLGQGPEFLTYFQNEAQLEKSRLLSDRFSAERPKGSFSTLEIQRTEQGDSAMYLCASLRLGPADNEQFFGPGTRLTVL.

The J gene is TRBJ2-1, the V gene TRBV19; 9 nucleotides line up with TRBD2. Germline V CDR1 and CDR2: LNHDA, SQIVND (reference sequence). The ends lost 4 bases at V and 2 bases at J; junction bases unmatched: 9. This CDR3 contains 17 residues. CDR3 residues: CASSTGSGSLAYNEQFF. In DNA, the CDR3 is TGTGCCAGTAGTACGGGTAGCGGGAGCTTGGCCTACAATGAGCAGTTCTTC.

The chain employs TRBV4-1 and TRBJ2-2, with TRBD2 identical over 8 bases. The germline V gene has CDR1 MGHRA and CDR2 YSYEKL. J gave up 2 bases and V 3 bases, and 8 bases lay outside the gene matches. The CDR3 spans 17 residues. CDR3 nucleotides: TGCGCCAGCAGCCAGCCGCCGGGACTAGAAAACACCGGGGAGCTGTTTTTT. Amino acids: CASSQPPGLENTGELFF.

This CDR3 is CASSISGSSYEQYF. The DNA for the CDR3 is TGTGCCAGTAGTATAAGCGGGAGCTCCTACGAGCAGTACTTC. V gene TRBV19 combines with J gene TRBJ2-7; 8 nucleotides align to TRBD2. CDR1 and CDR2 (germline): LNHDA, SQIVND (reference sequence). The V gene end was trimmed by 2 bases and the J gene end by 0 bases; junction bases not matched to a gene: 0. The CDR3 length is 14 residues.

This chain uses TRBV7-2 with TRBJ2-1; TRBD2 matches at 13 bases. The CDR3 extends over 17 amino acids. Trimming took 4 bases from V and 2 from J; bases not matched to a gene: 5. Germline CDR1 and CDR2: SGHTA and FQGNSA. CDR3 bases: TGTGCCAGCAGCTCCTCGGGACTAGCGGGGCCCTACAATGAGCAGTTCTTC. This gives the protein CASSSSGLAGPYNEQFF.

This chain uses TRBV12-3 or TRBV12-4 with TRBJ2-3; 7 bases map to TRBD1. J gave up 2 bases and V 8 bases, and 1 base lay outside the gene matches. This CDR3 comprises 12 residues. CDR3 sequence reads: CASGTATDTQYF. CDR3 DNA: TGTGCCAGCGGGACAGCCACAGATACGCAGTATTTT.

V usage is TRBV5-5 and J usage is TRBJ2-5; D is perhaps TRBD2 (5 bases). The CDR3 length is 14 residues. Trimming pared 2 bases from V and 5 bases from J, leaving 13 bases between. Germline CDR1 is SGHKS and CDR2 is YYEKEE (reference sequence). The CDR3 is CASSLGSGWETQYF. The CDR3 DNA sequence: TGTGCCAGCAGCTTAGGCTCGGGGTGGGAGACCCAGTACTTC.